Listed here are 3 T cell receptor beta chains from one sample, sequenced in a study of PD-L1 blockade in urothelial cancer. Sequenced by immunoSEQ multiplex PCR; TCRdb stores in-frame clones only, minus some. This table holds 95,000 to 130,000 clones, around nine tenths found once. Time point described: peripheral blood 6 weeks after treatment start. The sequenced sample was PBMCs, obtained around atezolizumab (anti-PD-L1) treatment. The receptors here all came from a man aged 60 to 75 with urothelial cancer.

This sequence joins TRBV18 and TRBJ1-2; D uncertain. This CDR3 comprises 13 residues. CDR1 and CDR2 from the germline V gene are KGHSH and LQKENI. Trimming took off 3 bases at V and 9 bases at J, with 14 bases between the two ends. CDR3 loop: CASSPQAEQSYTF. In DNA form, the CDR3 reads TGTGCCAGCTCACCTCAGGCTGAGCAGAGCTACACCTTC.

This chain uses TRBV9 with TRBJ2-1, with TRBD1 as a possible D gene (6 bases). The length of the CDR3 is 15 residues. Germline V CDR1 and CDR2: SGDLS, YYNGEE. V was pared by 2 bases and J by 9 bases, with 18 bases between. The CDR3 DNA is TGTGCCAGCAGCGTGGGGGCAGCCCAAAGGGCTGAGCAGTTCTTC. Protein: CASSVGAAQRAEQFF. The variable domain in full, with the rest retrieved from reference TRBV9 and TRBJ2-1, is DSGVTQTPKHLITATGQRVTLRCSPRSGDLSVYWYQQSLDQGLQFLIQYYNGEERAKGNILERFSAQQFPDLHSELNLSSLELGDSALYFCASSVGAAQRAEQFFGPGTRLTVL.

The V gene is TRBV10-3, the J gene TRBJ1-3; 7 bases agree with TRBD1. J was trimmed by 0 bases and V by 8 bases; bases with no gene match: 7. Germline CDR1 and CDR2: ENHRY and SYGVKD. This CDR3 spans 15 amino acids. The CDR3 DNA sequence: TGTGCCATCCAGGGGGAGAGTAGCTCTGGAAACACCATATATTTT. It translates to CAIQGESSSGNTIYF.